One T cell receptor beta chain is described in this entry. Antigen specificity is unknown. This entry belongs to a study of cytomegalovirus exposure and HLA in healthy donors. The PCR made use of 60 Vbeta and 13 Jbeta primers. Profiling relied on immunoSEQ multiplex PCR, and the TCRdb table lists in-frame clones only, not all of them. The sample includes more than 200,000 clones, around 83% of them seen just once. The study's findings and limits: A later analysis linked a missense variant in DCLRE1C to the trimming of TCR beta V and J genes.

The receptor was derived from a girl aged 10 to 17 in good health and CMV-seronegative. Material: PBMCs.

The CDR3 protein is CASSPGQGGRAEAFF. For the CDR3, the DNA is TGTGCCAGCAGCCCCGGACAGGGGGGTAGGGCTGAAGCTTTCTTT. The chain employs TRBV7-6 and TRBJ1-1; 10 positions match TRBD1. This CDR3 is 15 amino acids long. V was pared by 5 bases and J by 6 bases, with 9 bases of the junction left unmatched. Germline V CDR1 and CDR2: SGHVS, FNYEAQ.